The next 20 T cell receptor beta chains were all read from a single sample in a study of blood T cell repertoires in COVID-19. Produced via immunoSEQ multiplex PCR; TCRdb's table is partial and in-frame only. The sample shows roughly 79,000 clones, roughly four fifths of them seen only once. Specimen: peripheral blood. All receptors derive from a human donor in a cohort sampled during active COVID-19.

The chain recombines TRBV12-5 with TRBJ1-1, with D perhaps matching TRBD1 (5 bases). V gave up 4 bases and J gave up 1 base, with 10 bases separating them. Germline loops: CDR1 LGHNT, CDR2 FRNRAP. The CDR3 extends over 14 amino acids. The CDR3 region is CASGWMTENTEAFF. CDR3 nucleotide sequence: TGTGCTAGTGGTTGGATGACAGAGAACACTGAAGCTTTCTTT.

The rearrangement links TRBV2 to TRBJ1-1, with a possible D match to TRBD1 (5 bases). V was trimmed by 4 bases and J by 2 bases, leaving 8 bases between them. Germline CDR1 reads SNHLY; CDR2 reads FYNNEI. CDR3 length equals 13 residues. The CDR3: CASSGQRNTEAFF. In DNA form, the CDR3 reads TGTGCCAGCAGTGGACAGCGTAACACTGAAGCTTTCTTT.

The chain joins TRBV4-1 to TRBJ1-5, with 9 bases identical to TRBD1. Germline CDR1 MGHRA, CDR2 YSYEKL. V lost 3 bases and J lost 7; bases outside the gene matches: 4. CDR3 length: 14 amino acids. This CDR3 is CASSHPQGAQPQHF. CDR3 DNA sequence: TGCGCCAGCAGCCACCCACAGGGGGCCCAGCCCCAGCATTTT.

In this sample, this clone turned up once. The rearrangement uses TRBV5-1 and TRBJ2-3, with 8 nucleotides matching TRBD1. Per germline, CDR1 SGHRS and CDR2 YFSETQ. V lost 3 bases and J lost 2; bases outside the gene matches: 5. The CDR3 is 15 residues long. CDR3 protein: CASSSGTGVTDTQYF. The CDR3 region has the DNA TGCGCCAGCAGCTCCGGGACAGGAGTCACAGATACGCAGTATTTT.

The V gene is TRBV5-1, the J gene TRBJ2-3, with D tentatively TRBD2 (5 bases). The V end lost 2 bases, the J end lost 6 bases, and 7 bases lay between the germline ends. The CDR3 length is 12 residues. Germline CDR1 reads SGHRS; CDR2 reads YFSETQ. The CDR3 region is CASSFEGDTQYF. The DNA of the CDR3 is TGCGCCAGCAGCTTTGAGGGTGATACGCAGTATTTT.

V and J are TRBV7-9 and TRBJ2-1; D not certain. CDR1 and CDR2 (germline): SEHNR, FQNEAQ (reference sequence). V shed 2 bases and J shed 4 bases, with 15 bases lying between them. The CDR3 runs to 16 residues. CDR3 region: CASSLSGSRIYNEQFF. CDR3 bases: TGTGCCAGCAGCTTATCCGGTTCGCGTATATACAATGAGCAGTTCTTC.

The CDR3 DNA is TGCGCCAGCAGAACTCTAGACAGCCTTAATCAGCCCCAGCATTTT. Protein product: CASRTLDSLNQPQHF. The chain employs TRBV23-1 and TRBJ1-5; perhaps TRBD1 as D (5 bases). TRBV23-1 is an ORF, and what it does is uncertain. The V gene lost 6 bases and the J gene lost 4 bases, with 16 bases spanning the gap. This CDR3 has 15 residues.

The gene calls are TRBV18 and TRBJ2-7; a possible D gene is TRBD1 (5 bases). The V and J ends lost 6 bases and 2 bases respectively, with 14 bases between them. There are 14 residues in the CDR3. Germline V gene sequence: CDR1 KGHSH, CDR2 LQKENI. The CDR3 region has the DNA TGTGCCAGCTCCCCCCAGGGTACCGCCTACGAGCAGTACTTC. Translation: CASSPQGTAYEQYF. Complete variable domain (other parts from reference TRBV18 and TRBJ2-7): NAGVMQNPRHLVRRRGQEARLRCSPMKGHSHVYWYRQLPEEGLKFMVYLQKENIIDESGMPKERFSAEFPKEGPSILRIQQVVRGDSAAYFCASSPQGTAYEQYFGPGTRLTVT.

The chain recombines TRBV28 with TRBJ1-1; TRBD1 agrees at 10 bases. V dropped 3 bases and J dropped 1; count of bases not matched to a gene: 5. CDR1 is MDHEN, CDR2 SYDVKM, per germline. The CDR3 is 16 residues long. The CDR3 DNA sequence: TGTGCCAGCAGTTTGAGACAGGGGGCGGGGAACACTGAAGCTTTCTTT. Translation: CASSLRQGAGNTEAFF.

The chain joins TRBV2 to TRBJ1-4; possibly TRBD1 for D (5 bases). Germline-derived CDR1 and CDR2 are SNHLY and FYNNEI. Trimming took 4 bases from V and 5 from J, leaving 11 bases between them. The CDR3 runs to 14 residues. The CDR3 DNA follows: TGTGCCAGCAGTGCTCAGGGCCTGAATGAAAAACTGTTTTTT. This codes for CASSAQGLNEKLFF.

For this clone: The sample has other DNA sequences that encode this CDR3 too. The chain has TRBV6-2 or TRBV6-3 and TRBJ2-3, with 7 positions matching TRBD2. Germline CDR1 reads MNHEY; CDR2 reads SVGEGT. V gave up 4 bases and J gave up 0 bases; unmatched junction bases: 4. CDR3 size: 15 residues. The CDR3 loop reads CASSSSGTSTDTQYF. The CDR3 nucleotides read TGTGCCAGCAGTTCTAGCGGAACTAGCACAGATACGCAGTATTTT.

The rearrangement joins TRBV13 to TRBJ1-1; D might be TRBD1 (6 bases). The CDR3 length is 12 residues. Germline assignment: CDR1 PRHDT and CDR2 FYEKMQ (reference sequence). Trimming removed 5 bases from V and 7 bases from J, with 11 bases in between. Written as DNA, the CDR3 is TGTGCCAGCAGCCGGGGACACAATGAAGCTTTCTTT. Translation gives CASSRGHNEAFF.

The chain carries TRBV30 and TRBJ1-1; D perhaps matches TRBD1 (5 bases). From germline, CDR1 is GTSNPN and CDR2 SVGIG (reference sequence). The CDR3 runs to 13 residues. Trimming removed 5 bases at V and 1 base at J, with 11 bases between. The CDR3 reads CAWGRQTNTEAFF. The CDR3 nucleotides read TGTGCCTGGGGCCGACAGACGAACACTGAAGCTTTCTTT. The complete variable domain, with remaining parts taken from reference TRBV30 and TRBJ1-1, reads SQTIHQWPATLVQPVGSPLSLECTVEGTSNPNLYWYRQAAGRGLQLLFYSVGIGQISSEVPQNLSASRPQDRQFILSSKKLLLSDSGFYLCAWGRQTNTEAFFGQGTRLTVV.

This chain uses TRBV27 with TRBJ2-7; D perhaps matches TRBD2 (5 bases). Germline CDR1 MNHEY, CDR2 SMNVEV (reference sequence). The CDR3 runs 13 residues. V was trimmed by 3 bases and J by 2 bases, leaving 8 bases between them. In nucleotides, the CDR3 is TGTGCCAGCAGTTTGAGGGAAACCTACGAGCAGTACTTC. It yields the protein CASSLRETYEQYF.

This chain joins TRBV19 and TRBJ1-1, with a tentative D call TRBD1 (5 bases). This CDR3 is built from 13 residues. Germline V gene lookup returns CDR1 LNHDA and CDR2 SQIVND (reference sequence). Trimming left V 6 bases short and J 6 bases short, with 14 bases between. The CDR3 DNA follows: TGTGCCAGTAGCCGTTGGGGGAGGTCTGAAGCTTTCTTT. Amino acid sequence: CASSRWGRSEAFF.

The chain couples TRBV6-5 to TRBJ1-1; D is uncertain. Germline assignment: CDR1 MNHEY and CDR2 SVGAGI. Trimming took 6 bases from V and 7 from J, leaving 9 bases between them. The CDR3 extends over 11 amino acids. This CDR3 reads CASRSLIEAFF. The CDR3 coding sequence is TGTGCCAGCAGATCACTGATTGAAGCTTTCTTT.

This clone has just one count. The chain carries TRBV5-4 and TRBJ1-1; 8 nucleotides match TRBD1. The V gene end was trimmed by 0 bases and the J gene end by 6 bases; junction bases not matched to a gene: 4. The CDR3 is 14 residues long. Germline assignment: CDR1 SGHNT and CDR2 YYREEE (reference sequence). This chain's CDR3 is CASSLVDRESEAFF. The CDR3, as DNA: TGTGCCAGCAGCTTGGTGGACAGGGAGTCTGAAGCTTTCTTT.

This chain connects TRBV18 to TRBJ1-2, with D possibly TRBD1 on 5 matching bases. Deletions cut 2 bases from V and 3 bases from J, with 19 bases between. This CDR3 contains 17 residues. The germline CDR1 and CDR2 sequences are KGHSH and LQKENI. CDR3 sequence: CASSPSREGLLDYGYTF. CDR3 sequence (DNA): TGTGCCAGCTCACCAAGTAGGGAGGGGCTGCTTGACTATGGCTACACCTTC.

The V and J genes are TRBV21-1 and TRBJ2-7; the table's D call of TRBD1 was not tested on the DNA. TRBV21-1 is a pseudogene locus. CDR3 length: 18 residues. The CDR3: CASSPLGNIGTGTYEQYF. CDR3 nucleotide sequence: TGTGCCAGCAGTCCCCTAGGTAATATAGGGACAGGCACCTACGAGCAGTACTTC.

The chain employs TRBV11-1 and TRBJ2-1, with 11 bases fitting TRBD2. V shed 3 bases and J 4 bases; nucleotides not matched to a gene: 2. Germline CDR1 and CDR2: SGHAT and FQDESV (reference sequence). The CDR3 spans 15 residues. Written as DNA, the CDR3 is TGTGCCAGCAGCTTCGTAGCGGGGGGGTACAATGAGCAGTTCTTC. This gives the protein CASSFVAGGYNEQFF.